This TCR beta chain was obtained from a study of OX40 agonist ivuxolimab in advanced cancers. Across the study: Ivuxolimab, which patients received intravenously every 2 weeks, was dosed at 0.01 to 10 mg/kg.

Only in-frame clones appear in the TCRdb table, and some are missing; sequencing was by immunoSEQ multiplex PCR. Of roughly 60,000 clones in the sample, 70% to 90% were seen once. CDR1 is SGHNT, CDR2 YENEEA, per germline. Trimming left V 5 bases short and J 5 bases short, with 7 bases between. The CDR3 covers 12 residues. The J gene is TRBJ2-1, the V gene TRBV11-3; D gene uncertain. The receptor's source is an adult with an advanced solid tumor such as melanoma, head and neck, liver or kidney cancer. Sequencing used CD4+ or CD8+ T cells sorted from blood, obtained in a trial of the OX40 agonist ivuxolimab. This chain's CDR3 is CASSQSDNEQFF. For the CDR3, the DNA is TGTGCCAGCAGCCAGTCCGACAATGAGCAGTTCTTC.